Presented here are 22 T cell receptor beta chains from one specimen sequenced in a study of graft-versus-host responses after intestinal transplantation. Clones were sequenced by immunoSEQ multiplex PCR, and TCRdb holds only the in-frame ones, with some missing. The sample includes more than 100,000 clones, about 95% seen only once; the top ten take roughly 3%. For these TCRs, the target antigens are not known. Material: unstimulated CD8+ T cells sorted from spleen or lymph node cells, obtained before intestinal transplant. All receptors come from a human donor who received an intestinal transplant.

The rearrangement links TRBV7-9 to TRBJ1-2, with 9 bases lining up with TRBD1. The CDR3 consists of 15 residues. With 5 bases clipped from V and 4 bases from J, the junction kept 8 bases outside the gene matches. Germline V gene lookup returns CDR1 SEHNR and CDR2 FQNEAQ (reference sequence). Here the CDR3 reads CASSPPPGQGYGYTF. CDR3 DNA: TGTGCCAGCAGCCCGCCGCCGGGACAGGGCTATGGCTACACCTTC.

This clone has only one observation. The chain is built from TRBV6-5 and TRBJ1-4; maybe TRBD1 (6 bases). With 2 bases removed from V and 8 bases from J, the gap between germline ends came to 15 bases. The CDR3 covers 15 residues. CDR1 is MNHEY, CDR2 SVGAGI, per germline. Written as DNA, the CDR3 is TGTGCCAGCAGTTACAATGGAGGGGGACGCGAAAAACTGTTTTTT. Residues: CASSYNGGGREKLFF.

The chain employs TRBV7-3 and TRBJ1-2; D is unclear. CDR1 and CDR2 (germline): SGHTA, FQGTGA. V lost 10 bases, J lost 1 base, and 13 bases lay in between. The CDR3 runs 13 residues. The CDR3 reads CAIHGRVNYGYTF. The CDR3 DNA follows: TGTGCCATCCACGGCCGGGTTAACTATGGCTACACCTTC.

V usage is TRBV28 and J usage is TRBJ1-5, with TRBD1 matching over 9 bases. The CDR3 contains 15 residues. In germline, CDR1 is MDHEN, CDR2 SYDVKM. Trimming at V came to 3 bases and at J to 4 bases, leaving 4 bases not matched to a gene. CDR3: CASSFSGTGNQPQHF. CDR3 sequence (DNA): TGTGCCAGCAGTTTTAGCGGGACAGGGAATCAGCCCCAGCATTTT.

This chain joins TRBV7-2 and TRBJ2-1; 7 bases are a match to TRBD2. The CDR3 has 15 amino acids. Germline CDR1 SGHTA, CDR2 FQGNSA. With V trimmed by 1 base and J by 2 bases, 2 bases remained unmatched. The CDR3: CASSLGLAAYNEQFF. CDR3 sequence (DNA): TGTGCCAGCAGCTTAGGCCTAGCGGCCTACAATGAGCAGTTCTTC.

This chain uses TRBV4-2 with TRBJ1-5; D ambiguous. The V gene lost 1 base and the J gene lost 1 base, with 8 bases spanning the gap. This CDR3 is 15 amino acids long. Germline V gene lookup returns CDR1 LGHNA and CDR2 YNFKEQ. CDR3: CASSQGVGSNQPQHF. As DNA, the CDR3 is TGTGCCAGCAGCCAAGGGGTCGGAAGCAATCAGCCCCAGCATTTT.

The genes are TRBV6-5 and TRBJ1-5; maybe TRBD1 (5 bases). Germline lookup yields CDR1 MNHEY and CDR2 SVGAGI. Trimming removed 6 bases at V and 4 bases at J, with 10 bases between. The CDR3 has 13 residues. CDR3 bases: TGTGCCAGCAGCCCAGGGATTAATCAGCCCCAGCATTTT. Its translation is CASSPGINQPQHF.

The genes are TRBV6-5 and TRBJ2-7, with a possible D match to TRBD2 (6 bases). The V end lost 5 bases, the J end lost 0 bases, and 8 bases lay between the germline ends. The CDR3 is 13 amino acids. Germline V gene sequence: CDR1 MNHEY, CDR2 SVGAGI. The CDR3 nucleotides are TGTGCCAGCAGTCTGGACTACTCCTACGAGCAGTACTTC. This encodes CASSLDYSYEQYF.

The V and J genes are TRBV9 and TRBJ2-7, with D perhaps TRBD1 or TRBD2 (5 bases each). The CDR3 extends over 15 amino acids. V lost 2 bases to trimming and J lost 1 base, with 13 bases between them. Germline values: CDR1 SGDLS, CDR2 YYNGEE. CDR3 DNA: TGTGCCAGCAGCGTCTCCGGGACGGCATCCTACGAGCAGTACTTC. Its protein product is CASSVSGTASYEQYF.

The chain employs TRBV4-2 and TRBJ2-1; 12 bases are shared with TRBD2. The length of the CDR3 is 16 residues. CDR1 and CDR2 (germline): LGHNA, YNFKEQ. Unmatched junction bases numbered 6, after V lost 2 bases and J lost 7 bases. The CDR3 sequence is CASSQRLAGVYNEQFF. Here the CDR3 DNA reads TGTGCCAGCAGCCAAAGACTAGCGGGAGTGTATAATGAGCAGTTCTTC.

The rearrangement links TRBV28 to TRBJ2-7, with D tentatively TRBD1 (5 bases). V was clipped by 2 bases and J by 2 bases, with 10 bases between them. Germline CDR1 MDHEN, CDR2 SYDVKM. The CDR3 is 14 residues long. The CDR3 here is CASSLTGRAYEQYF. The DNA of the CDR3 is TGTGCCAGCAGTTTAACAGGCAGGGCCTACGAGCAGTACTTC.

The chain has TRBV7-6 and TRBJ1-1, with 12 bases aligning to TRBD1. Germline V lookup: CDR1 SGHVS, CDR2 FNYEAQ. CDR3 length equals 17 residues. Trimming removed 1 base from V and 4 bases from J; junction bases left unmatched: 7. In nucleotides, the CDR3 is TGTGCCAGCAGCTTAGAAGGGACAGGGGGCAGGGGCACTGAAGCTTTCTTT. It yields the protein CASSLEGTGGRGTEAFF.

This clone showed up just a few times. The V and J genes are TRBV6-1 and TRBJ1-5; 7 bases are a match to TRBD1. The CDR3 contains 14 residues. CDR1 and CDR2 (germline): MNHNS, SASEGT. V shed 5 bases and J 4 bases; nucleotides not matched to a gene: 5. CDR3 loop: CASSRTGRNQPQHF. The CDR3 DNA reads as TGTGCCAGCAGTAGGACAGGTCGGAATCAGCCCCAGCATTTT.

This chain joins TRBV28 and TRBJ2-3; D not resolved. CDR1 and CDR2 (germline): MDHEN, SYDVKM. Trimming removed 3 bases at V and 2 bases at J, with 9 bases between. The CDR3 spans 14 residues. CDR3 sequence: CASSFLQHTDTQYF. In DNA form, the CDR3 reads TGTGCCAGCAGTTTTTTACAGCACACAGATACGCAGTATTTT. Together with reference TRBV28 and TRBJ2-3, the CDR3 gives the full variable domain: DVKVTQSSRYLVKRTGEKVFLECVQDMDHENMFWYRQDPGLGLRLIYFSYDVKMKEKGDIPEGYSVSREKKERFSLILESASTNQTSMYLCASSFLQHTDTQYFGPGTRLTVL.

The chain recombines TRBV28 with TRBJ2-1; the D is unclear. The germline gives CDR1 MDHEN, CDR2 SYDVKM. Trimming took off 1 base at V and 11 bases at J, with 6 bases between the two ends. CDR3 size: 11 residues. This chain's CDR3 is CASSLYLKQFF. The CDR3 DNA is TGTGCCAGCAGTTTATATCTAAAGCAGTTCTTC.

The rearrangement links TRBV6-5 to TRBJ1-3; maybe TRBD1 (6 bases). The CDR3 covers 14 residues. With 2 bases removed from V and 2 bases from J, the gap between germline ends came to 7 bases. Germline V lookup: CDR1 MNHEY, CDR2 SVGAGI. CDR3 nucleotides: TGTGCCAGCAGTTACACAGGGACTGGAAACACCATATATTTT. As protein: CASSYTGTGNTIYF.

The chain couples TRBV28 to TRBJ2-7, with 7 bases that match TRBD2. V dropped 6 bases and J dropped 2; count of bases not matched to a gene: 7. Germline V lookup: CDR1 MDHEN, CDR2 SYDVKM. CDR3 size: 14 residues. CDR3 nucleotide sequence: TGTGCCAGCAGGCCTCTAGCGGATCCCTACGAGCAGTACTTC. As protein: CASRPLADPYEQYF.

The CDR3 nucleotides are TGTGCCAGCAGTCCTCGGACAGCCTCAGAGCAGTACTTC. It yields the protein CASSPRTASEQYF. This rearrangement joins TRBV28 to TRBJ2-7, with D tentatively TRBD1 (6 bases). V was clipped by 5 bases and J by 7 bases, with 15 bases between them. CDR1 and CDR2 from the germline V gene are MDHEN and SYDVKM. The CDR3 is 13 residues long.

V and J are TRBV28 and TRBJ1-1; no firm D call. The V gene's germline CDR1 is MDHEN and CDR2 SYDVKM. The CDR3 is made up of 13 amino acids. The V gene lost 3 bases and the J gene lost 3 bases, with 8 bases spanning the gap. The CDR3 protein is CASSLEVDTEAFF. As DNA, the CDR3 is TGTGCCAGCAGTTTGGAGGTCGACACTGAAGCTTTCTTT.

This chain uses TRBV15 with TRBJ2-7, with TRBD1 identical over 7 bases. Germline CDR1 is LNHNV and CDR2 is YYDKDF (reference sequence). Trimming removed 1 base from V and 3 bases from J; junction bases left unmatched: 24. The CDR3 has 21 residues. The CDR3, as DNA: TGTGCCACCAGCAGAGTCGAGTTCCCGGGACAGTCTATATTTATTGGCTACGAGCAGTACTTC. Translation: CATSRVEFPGQSIFIGYEQYF.

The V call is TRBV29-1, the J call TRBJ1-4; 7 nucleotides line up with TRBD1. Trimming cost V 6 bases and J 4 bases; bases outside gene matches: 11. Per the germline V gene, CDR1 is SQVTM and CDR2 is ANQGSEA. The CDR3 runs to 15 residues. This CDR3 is CSVSPTGDYNEKLFF. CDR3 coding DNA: TGCAGCGTCAGCCCCACAGGGGACTATAATGAAAAACTGTTTTTT.

In nucleotides, the CDR3 is TGTGCCAGCAGCTTGGGTTGGAGCGGGAGGGAAAATGAGCAGTTCTTC. It yields the protein CASSLGWSGRENEQFF. The V call is TRBV5-4, the J call TRBJ2-1; 10 positions match TRBD2. CDR1 and CDR2 from the germline V gene are SGHNT and YYREEE (reference sequence). The V segment lost 0 bases and the J segment 7 bases; nucleotides outside the gene matches: 7. The CDR3 spans 16 residues.